The TCR beta chain under discussion was sequenced for a study of cytomegalovirus exposure and HLA in healthy donors. Whole-study results and caveats: Diagnosis of cytomegalovirus status made by the classifier reportedly showed high specificity and sensitivity. An analysis was carried out at a later point. It showed that HLA-associated TCR beta chains were more clonally expanded than equally common non-associated chains.

Concerning this clone itself: As yet, its antigen is unknown.

PCR employed 60 Vbeta and 13 Jbeta primers. Assay: immunoSEQ multiplex PCR; the TCRdb copy retains only in-frame clones and omits some. The sample holds about 160,000 clones, roughly 80% seen once. Trimming took 0 bases from V and 7 from J; bases not matched to a gene: 4. The CDR3 contains 15 residues. Germline CDR1 and CDR2: SGHVS and FNYEAQ. The sequenced sample consisted of PBMCs. This TCR came from a woman aged 50 to 60 in good health and CMV-seronegative. The V gene is TRBV7-6, the J gene TRBJ1-4, with 8 bases fitting TRBD1. The CDR3 spells CASSLAAGGSEKLFF. DNA of the CDR3: TGTGCCAGCAGCTTAGCGGCAGGGGGCTCTGAAAAACTGTTTTTT.